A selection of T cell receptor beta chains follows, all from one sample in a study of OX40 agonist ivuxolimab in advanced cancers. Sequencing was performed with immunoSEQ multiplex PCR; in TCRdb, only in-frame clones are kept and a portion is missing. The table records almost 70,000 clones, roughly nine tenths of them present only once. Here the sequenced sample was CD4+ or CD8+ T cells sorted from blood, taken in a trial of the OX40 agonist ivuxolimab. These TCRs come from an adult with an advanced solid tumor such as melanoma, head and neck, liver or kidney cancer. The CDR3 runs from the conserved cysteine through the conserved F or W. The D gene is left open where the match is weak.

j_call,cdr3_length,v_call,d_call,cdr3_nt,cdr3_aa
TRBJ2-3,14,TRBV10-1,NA,TGCGCCAGCAGTGATTCTAGGGGCCCAGATACGCAGTATTTT,CASSDSRGPDTQYF
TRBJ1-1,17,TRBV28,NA,TGTGCCAGCAGTCCGGGAGGGACTTTGGGTTTGAGCGGGCAGGCTTTCTTT,CASSPGGTLGLSGQAFF
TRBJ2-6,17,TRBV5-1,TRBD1,TGCGCCAGCAGCTGGGACAGGTCCCTCTCTGGGGCCAACGTCCTGACTTTC,CASSWDRSLSGANVLTF
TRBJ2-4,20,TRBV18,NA,TGTGCCAGCTCACCAATTTCCTCCGCCGCAGGGGGGCGAGCCAAAAACATTCAGTACTTC,CASSPISSAAGGRAKNIQYF
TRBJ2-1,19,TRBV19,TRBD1,TGTGCCAGTAGTACGACAGGGGGCGCGAATTGGGGCTCCTACAATGAGCAGTTCTTC,CASSTTGGANWGSYNEQFF
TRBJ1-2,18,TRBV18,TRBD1,TGTGCCAGCTCACCATTGGGACAGACCTCAACCGATAACTATGGCTACACCTTC,CASSPLGQTSTDNYGYTF
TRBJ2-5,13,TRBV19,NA,TGTGCCAGTAGTATAACCGTGAGAGAGACCCAGTACTTC,CASSITVRETQYF
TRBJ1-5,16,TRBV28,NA,TGTGCCAGCAGCCAGCCGGGGAGGGGCGCAAGTCAGCCCCAGCATTTT,CASSQPGRGASQPQHF
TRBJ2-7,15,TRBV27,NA,TGTGCCAGCAGTGGGGGGACCAGGGGTCGCTACGAGCAGTACTTC,CASSGGTRGRYEQYF
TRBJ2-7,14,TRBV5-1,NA,TGCGCCAGCAGAGGGGGAGGTGAATCCTACGAGCAGTACTTC,CASRGGGESYEQYF
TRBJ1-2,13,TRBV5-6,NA,TGTGCCAGCAGCCGGGACAACTACTATGGCTACACCTTC,CASSRDNYYGYTF
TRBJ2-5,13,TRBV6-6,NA,TGTGCCAGCAGTAGGTTCAGGCCAGAGACCCAGTACTTC,CASSRFRPETQYF
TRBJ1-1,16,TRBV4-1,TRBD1,TGCGCCAGCAGCCGAGGGACAGGGAGCGTGAACACTGAAGCTTTCTTT,CASSRGTGSVNTEAFF
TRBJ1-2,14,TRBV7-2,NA,TGTGCCAGCAGGGCAGGGGCCTTCCCTTCGGGCTACACCTTC,CASRAGAFPSGYTF
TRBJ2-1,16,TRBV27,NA,TGTGCCAGCAGACTCATTTTTGCGGGGAACTACAATGAGCAGTTCTTC,CASRLIFAGNYNEQFF
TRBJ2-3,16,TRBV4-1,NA,TGCGCCAGCAGCCAAGAGGGGACCCTTCCCACAGATACGCAGTATTTT,CASSQEGTLPTDTQYF
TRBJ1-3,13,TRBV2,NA,TGTGCCAGCAGTTCGGGCTCTGGAAACACCATATATTTT,CASSSGSGNTIYF
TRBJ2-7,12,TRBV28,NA,TGTGCCAGCAGTTTGGGTCTAAACGAGCAGTACTTC,CASSLGLNEQYF
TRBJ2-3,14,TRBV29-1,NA,TGCAGCGCCAGTCGGGACTGGCCCACAGATACGCAGTATTTT,CSASRDWPTDTQYF
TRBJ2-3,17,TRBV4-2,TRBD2,TGTGCCAGCAGCTTAGAGAGACTAGCGGGACCCACAGATACGCAGTATTTT,CASSLERLAGPTDTQYF
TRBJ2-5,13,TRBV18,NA,TGTGCCAGCTCACGGGGGGGCCGGGAGACCCAGTACTTC,CASSRGGRETQYF
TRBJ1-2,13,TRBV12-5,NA,TGTGCTAGTGGTCCACAAATGGACTATGGCTACACCTTC,CASGPQMDYGYTF